This T cell receptor beta chain was found in a study of T cell responses to AZD1222 COVID-19 vaccine. In regard to this clone: The antigen is undetermined.

Clones were read by immunoSEQ multiplex PCR, and TCRdb kept only the in-frame ones, dropping some. Here the sample spans nearly 110,000 clones, around nine tenths being singletons. Findings of the study overall: Seropositive status at baseline applied to only 5 to 7 AZD1222 recipients.

Germline V lookup: CDR1 KGHSH, CDR2 LQKENI. With V trimmed by 2 bases and J by 7 bases, 17 bases remained unmatched. The CDR3 has 18 residues. The chain has TRBV18 and TRBJ2-4; 7 nucleotides align to TRBD1. This TCR derives from an adult in good health. Here the sequenced sample was peripheral blood, taken on day 0 of AZD1222 vaccination. The CDR3, as DNA: TGTGCCAGCTCACCAACAAGGGGAACACAGGGGCGGATGAACATTCAGTACTTC. It translates to CASSPTRGTQGRMNIQYF.